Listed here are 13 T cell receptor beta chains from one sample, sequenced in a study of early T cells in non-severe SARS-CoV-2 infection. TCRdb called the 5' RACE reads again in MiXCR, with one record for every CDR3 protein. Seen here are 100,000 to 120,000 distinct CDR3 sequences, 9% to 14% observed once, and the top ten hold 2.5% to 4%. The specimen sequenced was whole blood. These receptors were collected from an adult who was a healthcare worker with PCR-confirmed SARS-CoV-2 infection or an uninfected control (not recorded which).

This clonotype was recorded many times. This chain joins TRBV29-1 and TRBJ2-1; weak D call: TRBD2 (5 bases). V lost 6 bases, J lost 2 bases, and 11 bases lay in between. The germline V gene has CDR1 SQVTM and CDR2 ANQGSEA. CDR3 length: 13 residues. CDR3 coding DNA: TGCAGCGTCGCCCGGGGAGCCTACAATGAGCAGTTCTTC. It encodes CSVARGAYNEQFF.

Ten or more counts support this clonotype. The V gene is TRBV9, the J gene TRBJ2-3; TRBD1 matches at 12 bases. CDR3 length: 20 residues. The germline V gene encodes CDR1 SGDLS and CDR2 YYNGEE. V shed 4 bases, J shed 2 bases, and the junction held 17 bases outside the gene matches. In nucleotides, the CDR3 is TGTGCCAGCAGCTCTTCCGGGACAGGGGGCGGGCAAGGGGCCACAGATACGCAGTATTTT. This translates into CASSSSGTGGGQGATDTQYF.

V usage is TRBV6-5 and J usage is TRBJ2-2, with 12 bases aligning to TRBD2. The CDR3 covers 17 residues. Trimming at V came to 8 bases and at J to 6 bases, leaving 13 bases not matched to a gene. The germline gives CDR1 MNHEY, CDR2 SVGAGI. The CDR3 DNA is TGTGCCAGCCGAGGCCTCGGGACTAGCGGGTTCTCCGGGGAGCTGTTTTTT. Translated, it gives CASRGLGTSGFSGELFF.

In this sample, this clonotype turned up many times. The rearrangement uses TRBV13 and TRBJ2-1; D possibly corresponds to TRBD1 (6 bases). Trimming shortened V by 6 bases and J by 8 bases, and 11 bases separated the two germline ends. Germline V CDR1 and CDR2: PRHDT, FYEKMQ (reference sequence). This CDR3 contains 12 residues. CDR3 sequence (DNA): TGTGCCAGCAGTTCACAGGGAGATGAGCAGTTCTTC. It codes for CASSSQGDEQFF.

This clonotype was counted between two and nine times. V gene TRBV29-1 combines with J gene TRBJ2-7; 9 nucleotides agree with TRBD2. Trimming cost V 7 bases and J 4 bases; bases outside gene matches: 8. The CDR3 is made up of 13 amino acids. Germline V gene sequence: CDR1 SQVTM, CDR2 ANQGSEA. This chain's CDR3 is CSAYSGSQYEQYF. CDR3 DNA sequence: TGCAGCGCATATAGCGGGAGCCAGTACGAGCAGTACTTC.

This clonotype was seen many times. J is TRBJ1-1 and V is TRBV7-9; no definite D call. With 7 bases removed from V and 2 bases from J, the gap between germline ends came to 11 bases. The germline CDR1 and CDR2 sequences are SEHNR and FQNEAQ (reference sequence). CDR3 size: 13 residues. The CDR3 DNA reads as TGTGCCAGCATACCGGGAGGAAACACTGAAGCTTTCTTT. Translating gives CASIPGGNTEAFF.

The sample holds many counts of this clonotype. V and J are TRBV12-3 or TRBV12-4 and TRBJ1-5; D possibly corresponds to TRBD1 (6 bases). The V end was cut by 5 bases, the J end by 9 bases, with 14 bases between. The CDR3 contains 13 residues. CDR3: CASSTDGGRPQHF. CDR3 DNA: TGTGCCAGCAGTACGGACGGGGGCAGGCCCCAGCATTTT.

CDR3 amino acids: CAWRKGGTGELFF. The CDR3 region has the DNA TGTGCCTGGAGGAAGGGGGGAACCGGGGAGCTGTTTTTT. The chain joins TRBV30 to TRBJ2-2; perhaps D is TRBD1 or TRBD2 (6 bases each). CDR3 length equals 13 residues. V was shortened by 3 bases and J by 5 bases, with 10 bases between the two germline ends. Germline CDR1 is GTSNPN and CDR2 is SVGIG (reference sequence).

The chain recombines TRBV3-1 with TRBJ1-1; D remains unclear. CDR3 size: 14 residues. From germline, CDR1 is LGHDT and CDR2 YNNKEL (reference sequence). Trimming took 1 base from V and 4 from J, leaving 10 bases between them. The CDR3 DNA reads TGTGCCAGCAGCCAAGTTCCGGGTATCACTGAAGCTTTCTTT. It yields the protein CASSQVPGITEAFF. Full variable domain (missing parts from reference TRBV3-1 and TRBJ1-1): DTAVSQTPKYLVTQMGNDKSIKCEQNLGHDTMYWYKQDSKKFLKIMFSYNNKELIINETVPNRFSPKSPDKAHLNLHINSLELGDSAVYFCASSQVPGITEAFFGQGTRLTVV.

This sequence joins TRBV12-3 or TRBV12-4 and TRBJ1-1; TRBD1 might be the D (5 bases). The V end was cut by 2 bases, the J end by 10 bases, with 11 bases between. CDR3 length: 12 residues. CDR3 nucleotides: TGTGCCAGCAGTTTAAGGGGTGGCGGAGCTTTCTTT. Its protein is CASSLRGGGAFF.

The CDR3 here is CASSLDRGMGAQYF. The CDR3 nucleotides read TGTGCCAGCAGCTTAGACAGAGGAATGGGGGCCCAGTACTTC. The gene calls are TRBV7-2 and TRBJ2-5; the D gene could be TRBD1 or TRBD2 (5 bases each). V was pared by 1 base and J by 9 bases, with 15 bases between. Germline assignment: CDR1 SGHTA and CDR2 FQGNSA. This CDR3 is built from 14 residues.

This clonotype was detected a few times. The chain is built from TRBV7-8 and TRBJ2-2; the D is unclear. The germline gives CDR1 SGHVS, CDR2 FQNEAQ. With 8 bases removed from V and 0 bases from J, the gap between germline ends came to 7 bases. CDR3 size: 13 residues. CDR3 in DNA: TGTGCCAGCCACTCTTCGAACACCGGGGAGCTGTTTTTT. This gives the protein CASHSSNTGELFF.

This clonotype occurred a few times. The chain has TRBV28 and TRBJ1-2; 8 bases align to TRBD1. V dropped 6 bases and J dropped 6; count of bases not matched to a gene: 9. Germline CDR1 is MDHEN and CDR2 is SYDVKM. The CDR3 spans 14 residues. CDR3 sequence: CASSADRGGDGYTF. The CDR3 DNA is TGTGCCAGCAGCGCAGACAGGGGCGGCGATGGCTACACCTTC.